These 16 T cell receptor beta chains originate from one sample sequenced in a study of T cells in Graves' hyperthyroidism and ophthalmopathy. Amplified TCR beta CDR3 regions came from RNA transcripts. The study used the HTBI primer set for a first-round RT-PCR of the TCR CDR3. In TCRdb, the multiplex PCR reads were re-called with MiXCR into one record per CDR3 protein. The sample lists a few hundred thousand distinct CDR3 sequences, approximately 14% occurring once. The sequenced sample consisted of blood. These receptor sequences come from a woman aged 18-29 years with Graves' hyperthyroidism.

The chain combines TRBV6-1 with TRBJ1-2; 7 nucleotides line up with TRBD1. With V trimmed by 3 bases and J by 6 bases, 16 bases remained unmatched. This CDR3 region has 17 residues. Germline V lookup: CDR1 MNHNS, CDR2 SASEGT. DNA for the CDR3: TGTGCCAGCAGTGATAATAAGGGGGCGGCTTTCGTCCATGGCTACACCTTC. Translation gives CASSDNKGAAFVHGYTF.

About this clonotype itself: Being one base from a much bigger clone, this may be a read error. The V gene is TRBV7-3, the J gene TRBJ2-7, with 8 bases lining up with TRBD2. This CDR3 is built from 14 residues. Germline CDR1 and CDR2: SGHTA and FQGTGA. The CDR3 protein is CACSLASGLGEQYF. CDR3 sequence (DNA): TGTGCCTGCAGCTTAGCTAGCGGGCTTGGCGAGCAGTACTTC.

In this sample, this clonotype turned up many times. The chain links TRBV2 to TRBJ1-4; D remains ambiguous. Germline CDR1 SNHLY, CDR2 FYNNEI. This CDR3 has 14 amino acids. The ends were cut back, 6 bases at V and 0 bases at J, with 8 bases in the middle. CDR3 loop: CASRVDATNEKLFF. In nucleotides, the CDR3 is TGTGCCAGCAGGGTCGATGCAACTAATGAAAAACTGTTTTTT. The whole variable domain, filled in from reference TRBV2 and TRBJ1-4, reads EPEVTQTPSHQVTQMGQEVILRCVPISNHLYFYWYRQILGQKVEFLVSFYNNEISEKSEIFDDQFSVERPDGSNFTLKIRSTKLEDSAMYFCASRVDATNEKLFFGSGTQLSVL.

This clonotype has only a few counts. The rearrangement joins TRBV11-2 to TRBJ2-7; no firm D call. V gave up 3 bases and J gave up 3 bases, with 12 bases separating them. Looked up from germline, CDR1 is SGHAT and CDR2 is FQNNGV. The CDR3 contains 14 residues. The CDR3 loop reads CASSFSPLGYEQYF. The CDR3 nucleotides are TGTGCCAGCAGCTTCAGCCCACTGGGCTACGAGCAGTACTTC.

This clonotype was recorded many times. The chain is built from TRBV2 and TRBJ1-1, with 9 bases that match TRBD1. This CDR3 contains 13 residues. Germline V gene lookup returns CDR1 SNHLY and CDR2 FYNNEI. J lost 5 bases, V lost 9 bases, and 7 bases had no gene match. The CDR3 loop is CARSTGGRTEAFF. CDR3 sequence (DNA): TGTGCCAGATCGACAGGGGGAAGGACTGAAGCTTTCTTT.

At least ten counts were recorded for this clonotype. The CDR3 bases are TGTGCCAGCAGTCCAACCACAGAGTTTCCCTCCTACGAGCAGTACTTC. It encodes CASSPTTEFPSYEQYF. The chain employs TRBV6-1 and TRBJ2-7, with D hard to call. The CDR3 length is 16 residues. CDR1 and CDR2 from the germline V gene are MNHNS and SASEGT. V was shortened by 5 bases and J by 0 bases, with 17 bases between the two germline ends.

This clonotype has a count of ten or more. This rearrangement joins TRBV6-1 to TRBJ2-1; tentative D call: TRBD1 (5 bases). The CDR3 consists of 14 residues. Germline V gene lookup returns CDR1 MNHNS and CDR2 SASEGT. Trimming cost V 7 bases and J 0 bases, with 10 bases left between them. For the CDR3, the DNA is TGTGCCAGCAAAGACAGCCTCTCCTACAATGAGCAGTTCTTC. Translated, it gives CASKDSLSYNEQFF.

As to this clonotype: A much larger clone sits a single nucleotide away, making a read error possible. The V gene is TRBV24-1, the J gene TRBJ1-1, with 10 bases that match TRBD1. Per germline, CDR1 KGHDR and CDR2 SFDVKD. The V segment lost 10 bases and the J segment 0 bases; nucleotides outside the gene matches: 7. The CDR3 runs to 15 residues. For the CDR3, the DNA is TGTGCCACGGGACCGGGACAGGGGATGAACACTGAAGCTTTCTTT. It encodes CATGPGQGMNTEAFF.

This clonotype was observed a few times. The chain combines TRBV7-9 with TRBJ1-1, with a tentative D call TRBD1 (5 bases). CDR3 length equals 17 residues. Germline assignment: CDR1 SEHNR and CDR2 FQNEAQ (reference sequence). V was pared by 5 bases and J by 3 bases, with 22 bases between. The CDR3 region has the DNA TGTGCCAGCAGCAGTAAAGGGGCCCGAGGCATCGACACTGAAGCTTTCTTT. Residues: CASSSKGARGIDTEAFF.

The CDR3 coding sequence is TGTGCCAGCAGCTCCGCGGGGGGCCACGAGCAGTACTTC. It encodes CASSSAGGHEQYF. The J gene is TRBJ2-7, the V gene TRBV11-2; TRBD2 agrees at 8 bases. The CDR3 spans 13 residues. Germline-derived CDR1 and CDR2 are SGHAT and FQNNGV. Unmatched junction bases numbered 4, after V lost 4 bases and J lost 5 bases. The variable domain in full, completed from reference TRBV11-2 and TRBJ2-7, reads EAGVAQSPRYKIIEKRQSVAFWCNPISGHATLYWYQQILGQGPKLLIQFQNNGVVDDSQLPKDRFSAERLKGVDSTLKIQPAKLEDSAVYLCASSSAGGHEQYFGPGTRLTVT.

This clonotype has at least ten counts. The rearrangement uses TRBV20-1 and TRBJ2-1; 7 nucleotides align to TRBD2. This CDR3 is 18 amino acids long. Germline V gives CDR1 DFQATT, CDR2 SNEGSKA (reference sequence). J gave up 4 bases and V 0 bases, and 15 bases lay outside the gene matches. The CDR3 is CSARDPAGYPGSYNEQFF. The CDR3 DNA is TGCAGTGCTAGAGATCCAGCGGGATACCCGGGGTCATACAATGAGCAGTTCTTC.

This clonotype was observed at least ten times. The gene calls are TRBV7-2 and TRBJ1-1; D gene uncertain. CDR1 is SGHTA, CDR2 FQGNSA, per germline. Trimming left V 1 base short and J 2 bases short, with 8 bases between. The CDR3 runs 14 residues. The CDR3 nucleotides are TGTGCCAGCAGCTTAGGCCCGGCAAACACTGAAGCTTTCTTT. Protein product: CASSLGPANTEAFF.

The genes are TRBV11-2 and TRBJ2-3, with unresolved D. From germline, CDR1 is SGHAT and CDR2 FQNNGV. V was shortened by 1 base and J by 5 bases, with 13 bases between the two germline ends. The CDR3 has 15 residues. The DNA of the CDR3 is TGTGCCAGCAGCTTAGTTTCCCCAAGGGTAGATACGCAGTATTTT. Translated: CASSLVSPRVDTQYF.

This rearrangement joins TRBV4-1 to TRBJ1-5; TRBD1 is a possible D gene (6 bases). V lost 4 bases and J lost 2, with 18 bases in between. Germline V lookup: CDR1 MGHRA, CDR2 YSYEKL. The CDR3 covers 17 residues. CDR3 residues: CASSPKPGAGGNQPQHF. The CDR3 DNA follows: TGCGCCAGCAGCCCGAAACCCGGGGCAGGGGGCAATCAGCCCCAGCATTTT.

Written as DNA, the CDR3 is TGCGCCAGCAGCTTGGGGGGGGAGGGAAACGAGCAGTACTTC. Residues: CASSLGGEGNEQYF. V is TRBV5-1 and J is TRBJ2-7; 7 nucleotides line up with TRBD2. Germline lookup yields CDR1 SGHRS and CDR2 YFSETQ. V lost 0 bases and J lost 5; bases outside the gene matches: 5. The CDR3 loop spans 14 amino acids.

The rearrangement joins TRBV20-1 to TRBJ1-4, with 7 bases fitting TRBD1. CDR3 size: 15 residues. Germline assignment: CDR1 DFQATT and CDR2 SNEGSKA (reference sequence). The ends lost 5 bases at V and 4 bases at J; junction bases unmatched: 10. The DNA of the CDR3 is TGCAGTGCTCAACCGGGACAGACAATTAATGAAAAACTGTTTTTT. Its protein is CSAQPGQTINEKLFF.